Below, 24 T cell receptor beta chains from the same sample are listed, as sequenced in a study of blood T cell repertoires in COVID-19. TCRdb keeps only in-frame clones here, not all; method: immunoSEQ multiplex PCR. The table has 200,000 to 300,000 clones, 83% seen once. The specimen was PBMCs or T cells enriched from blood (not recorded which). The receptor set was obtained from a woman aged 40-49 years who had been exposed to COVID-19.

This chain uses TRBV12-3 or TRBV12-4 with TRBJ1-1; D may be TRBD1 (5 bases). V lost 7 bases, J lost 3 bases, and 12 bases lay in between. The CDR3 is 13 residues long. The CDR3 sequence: CASNLGEYTEAFF. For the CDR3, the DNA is TGTGCCAGCAACCTAGGGGAATACACTGAAGCTTTCTTT.

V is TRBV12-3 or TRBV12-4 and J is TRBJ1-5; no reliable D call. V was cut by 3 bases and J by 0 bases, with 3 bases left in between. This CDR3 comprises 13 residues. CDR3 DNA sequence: TGTGCCAGCAGTTTCCTTAGCAATCAGCCCCAGCATTTT. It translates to CASSFLSNQPQHF.

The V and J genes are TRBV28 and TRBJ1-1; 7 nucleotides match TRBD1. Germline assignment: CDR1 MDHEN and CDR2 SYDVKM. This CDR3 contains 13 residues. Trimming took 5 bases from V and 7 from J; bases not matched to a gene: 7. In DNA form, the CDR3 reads TGTGCCAGCAGTCAACAGGGGAACCTTGAAGCTTTCTTT. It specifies CASSQQGNLEAFF.

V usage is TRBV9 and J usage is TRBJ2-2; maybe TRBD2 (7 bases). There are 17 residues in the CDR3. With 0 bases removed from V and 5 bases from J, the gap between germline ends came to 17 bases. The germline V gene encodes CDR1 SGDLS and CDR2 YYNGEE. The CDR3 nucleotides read TGTGCCAGCAGCGTAGCTCTCCTCGGGGGGCGGACCGGGGAGCTGTTTTTT. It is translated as CASSVALLGGRTGELFF. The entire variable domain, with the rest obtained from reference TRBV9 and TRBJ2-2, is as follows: DSGVTQTPKHLITATGQRVTLRCSPRSGDLSVYWYQQSLDQGLQFLIQYYNGEERAKGNILERFSAQQFPDLHSELNLSSLELGDSALYFCASSVALLGGRTGELFFGEGSRLTVL.

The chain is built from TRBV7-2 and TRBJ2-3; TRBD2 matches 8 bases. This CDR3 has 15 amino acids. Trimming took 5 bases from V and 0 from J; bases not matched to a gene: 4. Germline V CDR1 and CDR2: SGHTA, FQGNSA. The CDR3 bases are TGTGCCAGCAGCCTTAGCGGGGTGAGCACAGATACGCAGTATTTT. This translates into CASSLSGVSTDTQYF.

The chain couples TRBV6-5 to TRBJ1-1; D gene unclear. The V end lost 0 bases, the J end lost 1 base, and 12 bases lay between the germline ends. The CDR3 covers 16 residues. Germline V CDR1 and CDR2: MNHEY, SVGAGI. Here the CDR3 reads CASSYSSLTSNTEAFF. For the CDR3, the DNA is TGTGCCAGCAGTTACTCGAGTTTGACATCGAACACTGAAGCTTTCTTT.

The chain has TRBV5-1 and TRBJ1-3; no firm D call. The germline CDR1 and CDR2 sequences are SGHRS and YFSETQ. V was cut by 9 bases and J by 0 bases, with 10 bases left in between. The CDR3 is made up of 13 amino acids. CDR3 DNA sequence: TGCGCCACCGCTGAGAGCTCTGGAAACACCATATATTTT. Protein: CATAESSGNTIYF.

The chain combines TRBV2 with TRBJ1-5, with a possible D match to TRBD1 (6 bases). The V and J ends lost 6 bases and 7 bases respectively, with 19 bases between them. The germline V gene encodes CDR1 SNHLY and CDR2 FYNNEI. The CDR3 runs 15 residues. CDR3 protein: CASRYTGTVGQPQHF. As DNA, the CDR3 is TGTGCCAGCAGGTACACAGGGACGGTGGGCCAGCCCCAGCATTTT.

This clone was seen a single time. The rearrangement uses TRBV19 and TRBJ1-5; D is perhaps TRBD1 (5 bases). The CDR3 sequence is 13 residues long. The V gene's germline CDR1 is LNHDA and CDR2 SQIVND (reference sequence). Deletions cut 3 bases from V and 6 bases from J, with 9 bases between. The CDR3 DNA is TGTGCCAGTAGTATTTTGGGGGGTCAGCCCCAGCATTTT. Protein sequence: CASSILGGQPQHF.

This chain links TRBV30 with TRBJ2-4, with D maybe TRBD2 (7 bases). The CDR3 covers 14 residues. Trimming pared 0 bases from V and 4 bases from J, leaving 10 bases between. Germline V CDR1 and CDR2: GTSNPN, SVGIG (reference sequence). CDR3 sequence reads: CAWSVAGAKNIQYF. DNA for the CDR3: TGTGCCTGGAGTGTGGCGGGGGCGAAAAACATTCAGTACTTC. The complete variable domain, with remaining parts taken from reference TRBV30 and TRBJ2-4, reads SQTIHQWPATLVQPVGSPLSLECTVEGTSNPNLYWYRQAAGRGLQLLFYSVGIGQISSEVPQNLSASRPQDRQFILSSKKLLLSDSGFYLCAWSVAGAKNIQYFGAGTRLSVL.

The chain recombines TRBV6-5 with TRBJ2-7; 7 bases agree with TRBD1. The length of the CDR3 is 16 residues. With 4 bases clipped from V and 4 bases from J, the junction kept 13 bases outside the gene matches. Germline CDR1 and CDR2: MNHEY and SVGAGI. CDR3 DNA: TGTGCCAGCAGTTCTAACACACCCGGGACAGCGTACGAGCAGTACTTC. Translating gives CASSSNTPGTAYEQYF.

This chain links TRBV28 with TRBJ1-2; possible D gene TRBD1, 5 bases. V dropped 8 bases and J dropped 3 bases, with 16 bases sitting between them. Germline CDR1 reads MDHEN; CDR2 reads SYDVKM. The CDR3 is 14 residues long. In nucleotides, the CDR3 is TGTGCCAGCCAGGGAGGAGAATGGGACTATGGCTACACCTTC. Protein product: CASQGGEWDYGYTF.

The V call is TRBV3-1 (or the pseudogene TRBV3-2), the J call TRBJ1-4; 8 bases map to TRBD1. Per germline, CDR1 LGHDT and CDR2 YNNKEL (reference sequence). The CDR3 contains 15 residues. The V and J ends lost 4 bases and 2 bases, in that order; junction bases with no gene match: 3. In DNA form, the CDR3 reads TGTGCCAGCAGCCTATACAGGGGGACTAATGAAAAACTGTTTTTT. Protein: CASSLYRGTNEKLFF.

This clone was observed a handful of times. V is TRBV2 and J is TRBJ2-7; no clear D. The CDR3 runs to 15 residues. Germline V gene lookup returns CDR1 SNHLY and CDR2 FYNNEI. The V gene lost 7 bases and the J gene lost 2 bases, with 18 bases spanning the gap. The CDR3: CASKMKRSSAYEQYF. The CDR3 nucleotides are TGTGCCAGCAAAATGAAACGTAGCAGCGCCTACGAGCAGTACTTC.

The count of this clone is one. CDR3 nucleotides: TGTGCCAGCAGCCCGGACAGGGGGGAATCAGATACGCAGTATTTT. Its protein product is CASSPDRGESDTQYF. This chain joins TRBV6-5 and TRBJ2-3; 10 nucleotides align to TRBD1. Germline V gene data show CDR1 as MNHEY and CDR2 as SVGAGI. The CDR3 length is 15 residues. With V trimmed by 6 bases and J by 4 bases, 7 bases remained unmatched.

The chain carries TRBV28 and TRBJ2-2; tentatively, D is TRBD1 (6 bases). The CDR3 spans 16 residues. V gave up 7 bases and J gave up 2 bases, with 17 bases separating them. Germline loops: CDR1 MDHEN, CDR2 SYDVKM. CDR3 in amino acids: CASITRGQVNTGELFF. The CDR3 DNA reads TGTGCCAGCATTACCAGGGGACAAGTAAACACCGGGGAGCTGTTTTTT.

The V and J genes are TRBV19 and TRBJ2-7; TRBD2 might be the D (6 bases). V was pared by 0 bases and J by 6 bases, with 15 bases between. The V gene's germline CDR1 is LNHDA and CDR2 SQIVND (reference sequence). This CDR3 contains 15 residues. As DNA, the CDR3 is TGTGCCAGTAGTATAGAGGGTGGAGGGAAGGTCGAGCAGTACTTC. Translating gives CASSIEGGGKVEQYF.

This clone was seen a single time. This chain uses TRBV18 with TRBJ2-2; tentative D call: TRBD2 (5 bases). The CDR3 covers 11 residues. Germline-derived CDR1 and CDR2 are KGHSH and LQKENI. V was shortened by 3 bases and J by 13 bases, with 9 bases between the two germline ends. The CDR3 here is CASSPREGLFF. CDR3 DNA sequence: TGTGCCAGCTCACCCCGGGAAGGGCTGTTTTTT.

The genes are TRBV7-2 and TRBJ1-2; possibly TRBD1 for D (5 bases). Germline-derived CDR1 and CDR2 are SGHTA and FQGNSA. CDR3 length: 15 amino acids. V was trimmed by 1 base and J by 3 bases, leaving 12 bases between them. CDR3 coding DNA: TGTGCCAGCAGCTTAGGGTCGGAGGGGTACTATGGCTACACCTTC. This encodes CASSLGSEGYYGYTF.

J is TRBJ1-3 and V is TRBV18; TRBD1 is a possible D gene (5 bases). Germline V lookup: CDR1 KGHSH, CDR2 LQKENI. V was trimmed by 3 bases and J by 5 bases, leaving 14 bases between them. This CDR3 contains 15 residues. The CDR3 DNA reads TGTGCCAGCTCACCTACGGAGGGACTGCGAAACACCATATATTTT. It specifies CASSPTEGLRNTIYF. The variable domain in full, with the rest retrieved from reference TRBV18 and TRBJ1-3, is NAGVMQNPRHLVRRRGQEARLRCSPMKGHSHVYWYRQLPEEGLKFMVYLQKENIIDESGMPKERFSAEFPKEGPSILRIQQVVRGDSAAYFCASSPTEGLRNTIYFGEGSWLTVV.

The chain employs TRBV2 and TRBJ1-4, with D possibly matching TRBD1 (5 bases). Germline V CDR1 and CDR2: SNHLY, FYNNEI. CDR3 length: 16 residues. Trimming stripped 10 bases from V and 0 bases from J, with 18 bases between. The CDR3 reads CATHRRPLATNEKLFF. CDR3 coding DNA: TGTGCCACACACAGGCGGCCCCTTGCAACTAATGAAAAACTGTTTTTT.

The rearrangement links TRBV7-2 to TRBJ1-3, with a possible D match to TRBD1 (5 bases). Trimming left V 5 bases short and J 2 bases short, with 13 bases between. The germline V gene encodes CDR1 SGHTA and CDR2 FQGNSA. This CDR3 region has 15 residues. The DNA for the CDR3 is TGTGCCAGCAGCGGGGGGACCCTCCCTGGAAACACCATATATTTT. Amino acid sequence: CASSGGTLPGNTIYF.

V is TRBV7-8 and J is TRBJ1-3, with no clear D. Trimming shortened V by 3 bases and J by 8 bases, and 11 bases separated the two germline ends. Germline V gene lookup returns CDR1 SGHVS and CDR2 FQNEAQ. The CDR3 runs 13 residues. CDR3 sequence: CASSFLLGDTIYF. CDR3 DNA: TGTGCCAGCAGCTTTTTACTAGGAGACACCATATATTTT.

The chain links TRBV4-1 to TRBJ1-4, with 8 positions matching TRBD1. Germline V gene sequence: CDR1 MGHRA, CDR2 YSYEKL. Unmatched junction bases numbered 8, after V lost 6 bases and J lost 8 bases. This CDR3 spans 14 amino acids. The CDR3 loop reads CASRSQGADEKLFF. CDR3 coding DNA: TGCGCCAGCAGGAGTCAGGGGGCGGACGAAAAACTGTTTTTT.